The 20 T cell receptor beta chains below all came from one sample that was sequenced in a study of CD8+CD57+ T cells in acquired aplastic anemia. Genomic DNA was employed as the template in profiling TCR beta VDJ and CDR3. TCRdb fed the reads into MiXCR, producing one record per CDR3 protein. In the table there are roughly 200,000 distinct CDR3 sequences, approximately 60% of which are singletons. Input material: sorted CD4+, CD8+, or CD8+CD57+ T cells (not recorded which) from PBMCs. These receptors all stem from a human donor in good health.

This clonotype came up once. The chain combines TRBV20-1 with TRBJ2-7, with TRBD1 matching over 7 bases. The CDR3 totals 15 residues. The germline V gene encodes CDR1 DFQATT and CDR2 SNEGSKA (reference sequence). With V trimmed by 6 bases and J by 7 bases, 18 bases remained unmatched. The DNA for the CDR3 is TGCAGTGCCTCCTACTTGACAGGGACCTTCCTGGAGCAGTACTTC. It specifies CSASYLTGTFLEQYF.

CDR3 bases: TGTGCCAGCAGCCAACTAATTGGGGGCAGCACTGAAGCTTTCTTT. Its translation: CASSQLIGGSTEAFF. The chain couples TRBV3-1 to TRBJ1-1, with D perhaps matching TRBD1 (6 bases). Trimming pared 2 bases from V and 4 bases from J, leaving 14 bases between. Germline CDR1 and CDR2: LGHDT and YNNKEL (reference sequence). The CDR3 has 15 amino acids.

V gene TRBV20-1 combines with J gene TRBJ1-6, with D maybe TRBD1 (5 bases). The ends were cut back, 1 base at V and 2 bases at J, with 6 bases in the middle. This CDR3 has 14 residues. CDR1 and CDR2 from the germline V gene are DFQATT and SNEGSKA (reference sequence). This CDR3 is CSARGGTYNSPLHF. The CDR3 region has the DNA TGCAGTGCTAGAGGGGGGACCTATAATTCACCCCTCCACTTT.

This clonotype was recorded once. V and J are TRBV7-3 and TRBJ1-1, with no clear D. Germline CDR1 and CDR2: SGHTA and FQGTGA. V gave up 4 bases and J gave up 1 base, with 7 bases separating them. CDR3 length: 13 amino acids. The CDR3 DNA sequence: TGTGCCAGCAGCTCGGACGGGAACACTGAAGCTTTCTTT. Its protein product is CASSSDGNTEAFF.

The V gene is TRBV20-1, the J gene TRBJ2-7, with 9 bases identical to TRBD2. The germline V gene encodes CDR1 DFQATT and CDR2 SNEGSKA (reference sequence). The CDR3 runs 14 residues. V dropped 6 bases and J dropped 3; count of bases not matched to a gene: 9. CDR3 amino acids: CSAPGLAGNYEQYF. The CDR3 nucleotides read TGCAGTGCGCCGGGTCTAGCGGGGAACTACGAGCAGTACTTC.

The J gene is TRBJ2-5, the V gene TRBV7-9; tentative D call: TRBD1 (5 bases). Trimming removed 4 bases from V and 5 bases from J, with 11 bases in between. The V gene's germline CDR1 is SEHNR and CDR2 FQNEAQ (reference sequence). CDR3 length equals 13 residues. CDR3 amino acids: CASSSGLWETQYF. In DNA, the CDR3 is TGTGCCAGCAGCTCAGGGTTGTGGGAGACCCAGTACTTC.

The V and J genes are TRBV15 and TRBJ2-7, with D possibly matching TRBD1 (6 bases). In germline, CDR1 is LNHNV, CDR2 YYDKDF (reference sequence). The CDR3 is 13 residues long. Trimming took off 5 bases at V and 1 base at J, with 9 bases between the two ends. CDR3 loop: CATSRDISYEQYF. As DNA, the CDR3 is TGTGCCACCAGCCGGGACATTTCCTACGAGCAGTACTTC.

This clonotype was seen many times. The rearrangement joins TRBV19 to TRBJ2-1; D not resolved. CDR3 length: 11 residues. Germline-derived CDR1 and CDR2 are LNHDA and SQIVND (reference sequence). V was pared by 0 bases and J by 7 bases, with 1 base between. Here the CDR3 reads CASSIENEQFF. CDR3 nucleotide sequence: TGTGCCAGTAGTATAGAAAATGAGCAGTTCTTC.

V gene TRBV13 combines with J gene TRBJ1-6, with 8 bases aligning to TRBD1. CDR1 is PRHDT and CDR2 is FYEKMQ in the germline V gene (reference sequence). The CDR3 is 14 amino acids. Unmatched junction bases numbered 7, after V lost 6 bases and J lost 9 bases. CDR3 in DNA: TGTGCCAGCAGGGAGACAGGGGTCGGTTCACCCCTCCACTTT. This encodes CASRETGVGSPLHF. The full variable domain, in which reference TRBV13 and TRBJ1-6 provide the parts outside the CDR3, is AAGVIQSPRHLIKEKRETATLKCYPIPRHDTVYWYQQGPGQDPQFLISFYEKMQSDKGSIPDRFSAQQFSDYHSELNMSSLELGDSALYFCASRETGVGSPLHFGNGTRLTVT.

V usage is TRBV20-1 and J usage is TRBJ2-3; no clear D gene. The length of the CDR3 is 14 residues. The germline V gene has CDR1 DFQATT and CDR2 SNEGSKA (reference sequence). Trimming removed 6 bases from V and 2 bases from J, with 15 bases in between. CDR3 nucleotides: TGCAGTGCCGTGGACGCCCTATCCACAGATACGCAGTATTTT. This codes for CSAVDALSTDTQYF.

By its share, this clonotype is medium-sized. This chain joins TRBV24-1 and TRBJ2-2; D ambiguous. This CDR3 comprises 15 residues. The germline V and J ends were trimmed by 4 bases and 1 base, with 9 bases remaining between them. Germline CDR1 reads KGHDR; CDR2 reads SFDVKD. CDR3 in amino acids: CATSEGMGNTGELFF. CDR3 bases: TGTGCCACCAGTGAAGGGATGGGGAACACCGGGGAGCTGTTTTTT.

In this sample, this clonotype turned up a few times. A much bigger clone sits one base away, suggesting this may be a read error. The chain combines TRBV6-6 with TRBJ2-7; 7 nucleotides match TRBD2. Germline CDR1 MNHNY, CDR2 SVGAGI (reference sequence). Losses at the gene ends were 7 bases for V and 6 bases for J; bases not matched to a gene: 9. The CDR3 runs to 13 residues. The CDR3 nucleotides read TGTGCCAGCACCACTACGGGGGGAACCGAGCAGTACTTC. Amino acids: CASTTTGGTEQYF.

This chain joins TRBV7-6 and TRBJ2-2; 13 positions agree with TRBD2. With 5 bases clipped from V and 3 bases from J, the junction kept 6 bases outside the gene matches. Per the germline V gene, CDR1 is SGHVS and CDR2 is FNYEAQ. The CDR3 runs to 17 residues. The DNA for the CDR3 is TGTGCCAGCAGCGTACTAGCGGGGGGGCCATACACCGGGGAGCTGTTTTTT. Its protein product is CASSVLAGGPYTGELFF.

The rearrangement uses TRBV20-1 and TRBJ2-7; the D gene could be TRBD1 or TRBD2 (6 bases each). With 2 bases removed from V and 3 bases from J, the gap between germline ends came to 11 bases. CDR1 DFQATT and CDR2 SNEGSKA come from the germline V gene (reference sequence). The CDR3 sequence is 13 residues long. The CDR3 DNA follows: TGCAGTGCTAGAACAGGGACTCACTACGAGCAGTACTTC. Its protein product is CSARTGTHYEQYF.

V usage is TRBV19 and J usage is TRBJ2-7, with D possibly matching TRBD1 (5 bases). The CDR3 length is 13 residues. CDR1 and CDR2 (germline): LNHDA, SQIVND (reference sequence). The germline V and J ends were trimmed by 6 bases and 1 base, with 10 bases remaining between them. The CDR3 nucleotides read TGTGCCAGTAGAGGCAGGGATTCCTACGAGCAGTACTTC. It encodes CASRGRDSYEQYF.

The chain uses TRBV7-2 and TRBJ2-1; 11 bases line up with TRBD2. There are 20 residues in the CDR3. Trimming at V came to 5 bases and at J to 0 bases, leaving 15 bases not matched to a gene. Germline CDR1 is SGHTA and CDR2 is FQGNSA. Written as DNA, the CDR3 is TGTGCCAGCAGCCAGAGAGGGTCTAGCGGGGGGATCAGCTCCTACAATGAGCAGTTCTTC. Protein: CASSQRGSSGGISSYNEQFF.

The chain employs TRBV4-1 and TRBJ1-1, with D tentatively TRBD1 (5 bases). Germline V CDR1 and CDR2: MGHRA, YSYEKL. Trimming shortened V by 4 bases and J by 1 base, and 16 bases separated the two germline ends. This CDR3 comprises 16 residues. The CDR3 DNA follows: TGCGCCAGCAGCCTTAGGACTAGCGGGACGAACACTGAAGCTTTCTTT. It codes for CASSLRTSGTNTEAFF.

The chain employs TRBV7-9 and TRBJ1-2, with D unresolved. V was pared by 2 bases and J by 8 bases, with 12 bases between. The V gene's germline CDR1 is SEHNR and CDR2 FQNEAQ (reference sequence). The CDR3 covers 13 residues. The CDR3 here is CASSLTESGGYTF. For the CDR3, the DNA is TGTGCCAGCAGCTTAACGGAGAGCGGGGGCTACACCTTC.

With respect to this clonotype: A much larger clone differs from this one at a single base, so this may be a read error. V usage is TRBV25-1 and J usage is TRBJ2-1; D is uncertain. V was trimmed by 7 bases and J by 10 bases, leaving 11 bases between them. CDR1 MGHDK and CDR2 SYGVNS come from the germline V gene. The CDR3 runs 11 residues. The CDR3 region has the DNA TGTGCCAGCACCCTGTCCTACGAGCAGTTCTTC. It encodes CASTLSYEQFF. Looking up the rest from reference TRBV25-1 and TRBJ2-1 gives the full variable domain: EADIYQTPRYLVIGTGKKITLECSQTMGHDKMYWYQQDPGMELHLIHYSYGVNSTEKGDLSSESTVSRIRTEHFPLTLESARPSHTSQYLCASTLSYEQFFGPGTRLTVL.

The chain couples TRBV20-1 to TRBJ1-1, with D possibly TRBD1 on 6 matching bases. V dropped 6 bases and J dropped 3 bases, with 20 bases sitting between them. The CDR3 contains 15 residues. The V gene's germline CDR1 is DFQATT and CDR2 SNEGSKA (reference sequence). The CDR3 DNA is TGCAGTGCCCCGTCTCCCGGGACACCGGACACTGAAGCTTTCTTT. This sequence encodes CSAPSPGTPDTEAFF.